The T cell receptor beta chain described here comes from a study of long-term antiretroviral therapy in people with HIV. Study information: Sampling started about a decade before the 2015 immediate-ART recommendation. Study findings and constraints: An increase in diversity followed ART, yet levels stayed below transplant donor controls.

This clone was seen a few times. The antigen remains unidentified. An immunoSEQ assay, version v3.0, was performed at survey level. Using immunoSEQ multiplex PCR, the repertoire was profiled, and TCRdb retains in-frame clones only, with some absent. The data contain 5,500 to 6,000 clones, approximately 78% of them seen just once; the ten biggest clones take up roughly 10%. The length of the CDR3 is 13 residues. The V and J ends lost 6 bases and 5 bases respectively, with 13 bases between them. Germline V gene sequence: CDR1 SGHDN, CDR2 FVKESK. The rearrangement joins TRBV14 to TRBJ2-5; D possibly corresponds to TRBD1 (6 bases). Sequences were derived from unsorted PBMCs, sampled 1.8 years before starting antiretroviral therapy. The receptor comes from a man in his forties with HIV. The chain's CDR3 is CASSRYGGETQYF. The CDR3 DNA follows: TGTGCCAGCAGTCGGTATGGGGGCGAGACCCAGTACTTC.